This TCR beta chain was recovered during a study of blood T cells in healthy people across ages. About this clonotype: Its antigen remains unknown. At one end, the junction sequence differs from germline, possibly due to a read error.

Study observations and caveats: Estimated diversity that came from one million T cells was considered an underestimate. Significant beta diversity loss was already apparent by age approximately 37, declining roughly linearly.

The CDR3 totals 14 residues. Germline loops: CDR1 MNHEY, CDR2 SVGEGT. With a J-beta primer mix and a sample-barcoded 5' primer, a second PCR ran 7 to 11 cycles. Each cDNA molecule was tagged by a template-switch adaptor with 12 random nucleotides. Individual samples furnished no less than 2.5 million CDR3-containing paired-end reads apiece. TCRdb re-called the 5' RACE reads through MiXCR, storing one row per CDR3 protein. Here the sample spans approximately 1.5 million distinct CDR3 sequences, 35% to 45% being singletons. This clonotype was obtained from a woman under 30 in good health. Sequencing input: blood. The V call is TRBV6-2 or TRBV6-3, the J call TRBJ2-7; D possibly uses TRBD1 or TRBD2 (5 bases each). CDR3 in DNA: TGTACCAGCAGCGTCCTCGGGGCCGCCTACGAGCAGTACTTC. This encodes CTSSVLGAAYEQYF.